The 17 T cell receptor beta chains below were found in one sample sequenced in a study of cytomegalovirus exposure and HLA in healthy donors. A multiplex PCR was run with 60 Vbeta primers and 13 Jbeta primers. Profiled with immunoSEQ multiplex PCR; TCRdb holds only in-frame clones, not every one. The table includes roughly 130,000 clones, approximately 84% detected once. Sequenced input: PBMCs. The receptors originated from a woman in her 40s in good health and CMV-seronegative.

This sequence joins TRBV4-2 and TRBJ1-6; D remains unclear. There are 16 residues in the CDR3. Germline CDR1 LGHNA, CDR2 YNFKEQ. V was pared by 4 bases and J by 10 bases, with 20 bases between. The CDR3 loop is CASSLDPRGGKSPLHF. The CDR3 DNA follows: TGTGCCAGCAGCCTCGACCCCCGGGGAGGGAAATCACCCCTCCACTTT.

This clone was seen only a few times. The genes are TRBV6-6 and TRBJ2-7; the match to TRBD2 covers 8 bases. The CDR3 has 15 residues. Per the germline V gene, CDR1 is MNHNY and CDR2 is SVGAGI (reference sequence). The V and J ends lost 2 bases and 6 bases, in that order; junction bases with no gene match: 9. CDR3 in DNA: TGTGCCAGCAGTTACAAGACGGGAGGGTCCCGCGAGCAGTACTTC. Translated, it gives CASSYKTGGSREQYF.

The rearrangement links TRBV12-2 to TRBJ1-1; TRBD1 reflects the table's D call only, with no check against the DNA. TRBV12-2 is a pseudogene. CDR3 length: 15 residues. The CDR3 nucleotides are TGTGCAAGTCGCATCGAACAGGGACCCGATCTAGGTGCTTTCTTT. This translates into CASRIEQGPDLGAFF.

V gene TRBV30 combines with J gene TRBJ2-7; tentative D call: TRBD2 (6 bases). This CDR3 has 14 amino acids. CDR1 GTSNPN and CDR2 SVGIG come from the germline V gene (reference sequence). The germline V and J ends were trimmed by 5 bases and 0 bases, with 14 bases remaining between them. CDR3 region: CAWFKAGVSYEQYF. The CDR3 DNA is TGTGCCTGGTTTAAAGCGGGTGTCTCCTACGAGCAGTACTTC.

DNA of the CDR3: TGTGCCAGTAGCCTAGCGGGAGGCAAGCAGTTCTTC. This sequence encodes CASSLAGGKQFF. The chain recombines TRBV25-1 with TRBJ2-1; 11 bases are shared with TRBD2. This CDR3 has 12 amino acids. V dropped 9 bases and J dropped 11; count of bases not matched to a gene: 6. Germline lookup yields CDR1 MGHDK and CDR2 SYGVNS.

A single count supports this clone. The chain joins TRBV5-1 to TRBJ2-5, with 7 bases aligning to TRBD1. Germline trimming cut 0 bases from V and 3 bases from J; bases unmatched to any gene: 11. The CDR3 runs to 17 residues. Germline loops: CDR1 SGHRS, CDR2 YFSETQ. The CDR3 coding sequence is TGCGCCAGCAGCTTGGCCGAGGGGGCAGGGGGTAAAGAGACCCAGTACTTC. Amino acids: CASSLAEGAGGKETQYF. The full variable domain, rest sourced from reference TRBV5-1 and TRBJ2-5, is KAGVTQTPRYLIKTRGQQVTLSCSPISGHRSVSWYQQTPGQGLQFLFEYFSETQRNKGNFPGRFSGRQFSNSRSEMNVSTLELGDSALYLCASSLAEGAGGKETQYFGPGTRLLVL.

CDR3 loop: CASSLGGQVSSYEQYF. The DNA of the CDR3 is TGTGCCAGCAGCTTGGGGGGACAGGTTAGCTCCTACGAGCAGTACTTC. This chain uses TRBV5-4 with TRBJ2-7; TRBD1 matches at 8 bases. The CDR3 contains 16 residues. V lost 0 bases to trimming and J lost 0 bases; unmatched junction nucleotides: 5. Germline V lookup: CDR1 SGHNT, CDR2 YYREEE (reference sequence).

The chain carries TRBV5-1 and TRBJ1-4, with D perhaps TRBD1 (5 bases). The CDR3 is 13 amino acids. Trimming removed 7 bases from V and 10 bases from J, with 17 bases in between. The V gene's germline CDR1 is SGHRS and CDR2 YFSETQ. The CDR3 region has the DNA TGCGCCAGCCTCGACGAAGGGAGGGGAAAACTGTTTTTT. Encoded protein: CASLDEGRGKLFF.

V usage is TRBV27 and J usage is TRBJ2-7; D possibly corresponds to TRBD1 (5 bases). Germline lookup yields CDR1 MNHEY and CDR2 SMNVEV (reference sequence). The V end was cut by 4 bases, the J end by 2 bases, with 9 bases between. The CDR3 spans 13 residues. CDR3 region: CASSSDKAYEQYF. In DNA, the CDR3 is TGTGCCAGCAGTTCGGACAAAGCCTACGAGCAGTACTTC.

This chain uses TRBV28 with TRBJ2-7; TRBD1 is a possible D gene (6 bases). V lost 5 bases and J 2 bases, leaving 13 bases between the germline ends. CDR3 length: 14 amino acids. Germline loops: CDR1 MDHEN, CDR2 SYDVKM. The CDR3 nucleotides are TGTGCCAGCAGTATCCAGGGGAACCCCTACGAGCAGTACTTC. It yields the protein CASSIQGNPYEQYF.

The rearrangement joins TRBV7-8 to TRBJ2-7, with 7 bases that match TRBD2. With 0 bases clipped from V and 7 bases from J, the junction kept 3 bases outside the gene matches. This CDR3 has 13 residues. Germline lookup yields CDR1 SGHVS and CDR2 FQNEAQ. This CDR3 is CASSLALAREQYF. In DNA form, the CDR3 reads TGTGCCAGCAGCTTAGCACTAGCGAGGGAGCAGTACTTC. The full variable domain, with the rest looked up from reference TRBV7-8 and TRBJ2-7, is GAGVSQSPRYKVAKRGQDVALRCDPISGHVSLFWYQQALGQGPEFLTYFQNEAQLDKSGLPSDRFFAERPEGSVSTLKIQRTQQEDSAVYLCASSLALAREQYFGPGTRLTVT.

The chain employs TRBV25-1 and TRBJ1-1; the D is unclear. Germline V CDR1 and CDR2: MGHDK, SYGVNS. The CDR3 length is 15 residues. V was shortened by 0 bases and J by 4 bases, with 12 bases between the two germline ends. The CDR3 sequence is CASSEYEIRGTEAFF. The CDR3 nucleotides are TGTGCCAGCAGTGAATATGAAATACGGGGCACTGAAGCTTTCTTT. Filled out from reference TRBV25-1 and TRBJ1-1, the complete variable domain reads EADIYQTPRYLVIGTGKKITLECSQTMGHDKMYWYQQDPGMELHLIHYSYGVNSTEKGDLSSESTVSRIRTEHFPLTLESARPSHTSQYLCASSEYEIRGTEAFFGQGTRLTVV.

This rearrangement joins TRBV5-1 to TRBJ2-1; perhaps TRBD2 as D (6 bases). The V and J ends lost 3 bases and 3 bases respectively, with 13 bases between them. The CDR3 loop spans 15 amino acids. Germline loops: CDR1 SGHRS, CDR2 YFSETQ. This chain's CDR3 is CASSYDSGFYNEQFF. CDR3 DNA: TGCGCCAGCAGCTATGATAGCGGATTCTACAATGAGCAGTTCTTC.

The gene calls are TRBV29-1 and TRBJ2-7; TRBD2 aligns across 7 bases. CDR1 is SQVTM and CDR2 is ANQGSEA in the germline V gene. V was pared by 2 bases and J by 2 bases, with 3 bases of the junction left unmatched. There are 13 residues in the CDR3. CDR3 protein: CSVEPSGTYEQYF. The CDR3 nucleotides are TGCAGCGTTGAACCTAGCGGCACCTACGAGCAGTACTTC.

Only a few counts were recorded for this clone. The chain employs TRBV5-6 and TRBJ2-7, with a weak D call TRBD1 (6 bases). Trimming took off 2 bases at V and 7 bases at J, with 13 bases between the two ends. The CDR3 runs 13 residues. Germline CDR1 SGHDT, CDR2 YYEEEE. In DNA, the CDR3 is TGTGCCAGCAGCTTACCTCACAGGGATGAGCAGTACTTC. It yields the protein CASSLPHRDEQYF.

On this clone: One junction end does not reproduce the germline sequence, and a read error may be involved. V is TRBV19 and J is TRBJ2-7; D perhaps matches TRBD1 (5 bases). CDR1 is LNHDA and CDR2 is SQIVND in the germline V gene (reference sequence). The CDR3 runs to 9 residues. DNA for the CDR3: TGTGCCAGTCGAACAGGTTCACCGTTC. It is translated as CASRTGSPF.

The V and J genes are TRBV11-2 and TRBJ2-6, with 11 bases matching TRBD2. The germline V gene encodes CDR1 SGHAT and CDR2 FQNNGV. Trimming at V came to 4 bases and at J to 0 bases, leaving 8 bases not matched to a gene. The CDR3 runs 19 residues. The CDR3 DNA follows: TGTGCCAGCAGCTGGAGGACTAGCGGGCAAAGCTCTGGGGCCAACGTCCTGACTTTC. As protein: CASSWRTSGQSSGANVLTF.